This record concerns one T cell receptor beta chain sequence. Antigen unknown. This entry belongs to a study of T cell responses to AZD1222 COVID-19 vaccine. The study, taken as a whole, reports: Just a handful of people given AZD1222 tested seropositive at baseline.

The method was immunoSEQ multiplex PCR; TCRdb's version includes in-frame clones alone and lacks a portion of them. The sample shows 110,000 to 150,000 clones, 93% of them seen only once. The sequencing used peripheral blood, collected on day 0 of MenACWY control vaccination. The sequence derives from an adult in good health.

CDR3 coding DNA: TGCAGTGCTAGTTTAGCTGGACAGGGGGGTCGGCAGCCCCAGCATTTT. This translates into CSASLAGQGGRQPQHF. The chain employs TRBV20-1 and TRBJ1-5; 10 bases fit TRBD1. Germline V gives CDR1 DFQATT, CDR2 SNEGSKA (reference sequence). V shed 3 bases and J 7 bases; nucleotides not matched to a gene: 12. CDR3 length: 16 amino acids.